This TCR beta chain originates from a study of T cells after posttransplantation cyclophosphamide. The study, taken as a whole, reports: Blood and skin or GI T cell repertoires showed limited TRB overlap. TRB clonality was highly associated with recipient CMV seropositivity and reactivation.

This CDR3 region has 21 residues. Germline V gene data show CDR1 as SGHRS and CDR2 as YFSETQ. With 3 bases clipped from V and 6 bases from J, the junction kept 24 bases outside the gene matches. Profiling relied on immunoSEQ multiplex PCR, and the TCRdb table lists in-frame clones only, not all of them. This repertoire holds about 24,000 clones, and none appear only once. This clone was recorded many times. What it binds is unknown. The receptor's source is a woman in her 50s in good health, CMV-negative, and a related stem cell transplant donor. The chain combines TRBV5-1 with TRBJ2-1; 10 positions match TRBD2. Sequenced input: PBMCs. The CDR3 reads CASSSPPPTSGEIKRANEQFF. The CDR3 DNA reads TGCGCCAGCAGCTCACCCCCACCAACTAGCGGGGAAATCAAGAGGGCCAATGAGCAGTTCTTC. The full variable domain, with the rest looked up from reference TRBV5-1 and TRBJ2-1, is KAGVTQTPRYLIKTRGQQVTLSCSPISGHRSVSWYQQTPGQGLQFLFEYFSETQRNKGNFPGRFSGRQFSNSRSEMNVSTLELGDSALYLCASSSPPPTSGEIKRANEQFFGPGTRLTVL.